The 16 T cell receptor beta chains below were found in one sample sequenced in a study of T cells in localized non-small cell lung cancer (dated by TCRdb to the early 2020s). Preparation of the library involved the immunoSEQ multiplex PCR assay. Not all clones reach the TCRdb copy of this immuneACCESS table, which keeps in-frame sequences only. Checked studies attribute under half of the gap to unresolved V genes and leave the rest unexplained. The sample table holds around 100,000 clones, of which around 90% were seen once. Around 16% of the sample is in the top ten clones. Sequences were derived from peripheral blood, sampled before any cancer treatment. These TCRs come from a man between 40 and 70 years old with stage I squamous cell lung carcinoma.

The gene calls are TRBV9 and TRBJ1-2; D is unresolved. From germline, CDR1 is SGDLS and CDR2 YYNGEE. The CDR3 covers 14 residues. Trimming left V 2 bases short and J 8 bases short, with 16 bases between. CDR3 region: CASSVLPNPEGYTF. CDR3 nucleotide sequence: TGTGCCAGCAGCGTCCTACCCAATCCTGAGGGCTACACCTTC.

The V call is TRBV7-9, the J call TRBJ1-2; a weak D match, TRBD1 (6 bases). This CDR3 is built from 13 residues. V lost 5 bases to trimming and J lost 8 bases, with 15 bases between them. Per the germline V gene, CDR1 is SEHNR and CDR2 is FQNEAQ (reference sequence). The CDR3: CASSPRGGGGYTF. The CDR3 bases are TGTGCCAGCAGCCCAAGAGGGGGAGGAGGCTACACCTTC.

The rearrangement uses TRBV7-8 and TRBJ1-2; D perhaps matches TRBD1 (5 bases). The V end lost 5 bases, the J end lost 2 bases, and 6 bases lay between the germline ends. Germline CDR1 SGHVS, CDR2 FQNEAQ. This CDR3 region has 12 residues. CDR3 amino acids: CASSRDNYGYTF. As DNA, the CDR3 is TGTGCCAGCAGCAGGGACAACTATGGCTACACCTTC.

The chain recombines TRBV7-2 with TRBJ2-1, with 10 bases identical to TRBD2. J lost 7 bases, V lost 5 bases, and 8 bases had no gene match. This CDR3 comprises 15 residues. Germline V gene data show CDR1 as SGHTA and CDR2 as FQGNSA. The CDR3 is CASSRASGGANEQFF. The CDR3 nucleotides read TGTGCCAGCAGCCGTGCTAGCGGGGGAGCGAATGAGCAGTTCTTC.

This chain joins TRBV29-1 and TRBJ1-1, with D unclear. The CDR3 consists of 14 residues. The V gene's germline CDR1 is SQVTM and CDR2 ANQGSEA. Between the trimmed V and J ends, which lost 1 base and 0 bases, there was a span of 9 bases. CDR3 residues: CSVEGRNMNTEAFF. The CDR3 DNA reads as TGCAGCGTTGAAGGGAGGAACATGAACACTGAAGCTTTCTTT.

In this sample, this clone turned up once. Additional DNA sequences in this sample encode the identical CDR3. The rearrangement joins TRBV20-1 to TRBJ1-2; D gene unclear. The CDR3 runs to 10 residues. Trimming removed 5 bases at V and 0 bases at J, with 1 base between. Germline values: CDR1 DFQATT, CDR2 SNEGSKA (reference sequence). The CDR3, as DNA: TGCAGTGCTTCTAACTATGGCTACACCTTC. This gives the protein CSASNYGYTF.

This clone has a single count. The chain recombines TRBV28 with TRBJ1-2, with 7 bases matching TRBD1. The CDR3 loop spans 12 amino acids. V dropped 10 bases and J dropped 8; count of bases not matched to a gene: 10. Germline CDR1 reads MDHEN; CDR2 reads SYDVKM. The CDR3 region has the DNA TGTGCCAACCTACAGGGGAGCAAAGGCTACACCTTC. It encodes CANLQGSKGYTF.

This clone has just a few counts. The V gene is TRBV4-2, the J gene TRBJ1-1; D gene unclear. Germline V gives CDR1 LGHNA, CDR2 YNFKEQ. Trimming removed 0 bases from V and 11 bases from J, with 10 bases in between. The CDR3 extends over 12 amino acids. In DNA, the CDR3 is TGTGCCAGCAGCCAAGATCGGTTGGTTGCTTTCTTT. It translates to CASSQDRLVAFF.

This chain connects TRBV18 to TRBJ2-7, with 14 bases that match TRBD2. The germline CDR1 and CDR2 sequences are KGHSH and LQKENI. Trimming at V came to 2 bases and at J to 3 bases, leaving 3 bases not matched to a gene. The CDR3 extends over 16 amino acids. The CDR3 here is CASSPGTSGGSYEQYF. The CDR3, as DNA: TGTGCCAGCTCACCAGGGACTAGCGGGGGTAGCTACGAGCAGTACTTC.

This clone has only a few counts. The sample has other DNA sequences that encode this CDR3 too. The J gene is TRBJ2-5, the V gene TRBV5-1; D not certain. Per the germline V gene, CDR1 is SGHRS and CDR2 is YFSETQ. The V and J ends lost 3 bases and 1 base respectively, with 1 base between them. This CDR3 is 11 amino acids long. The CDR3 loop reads CASSSQETQYF. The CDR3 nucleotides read TGCGCCAGCAGCTCCCAAGAGACCCAGTACTTC.

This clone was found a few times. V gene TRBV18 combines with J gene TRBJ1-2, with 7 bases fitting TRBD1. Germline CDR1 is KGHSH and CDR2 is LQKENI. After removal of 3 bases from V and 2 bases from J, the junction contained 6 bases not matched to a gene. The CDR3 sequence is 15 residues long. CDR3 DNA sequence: TGTGCCAGCTCACCTACGACAGGGTCAAACTATGGCTACACCTTC. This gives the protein CASSPTTGSNYGYTF.

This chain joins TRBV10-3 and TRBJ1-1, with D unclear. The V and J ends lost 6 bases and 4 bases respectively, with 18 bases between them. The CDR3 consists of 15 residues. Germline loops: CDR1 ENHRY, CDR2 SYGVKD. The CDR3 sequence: CAIRPLASGRTEAFF. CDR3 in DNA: TGTGCCATCAGACCCCTAGCCAGTGGGCGCACTGAAGCTTTCTTT.

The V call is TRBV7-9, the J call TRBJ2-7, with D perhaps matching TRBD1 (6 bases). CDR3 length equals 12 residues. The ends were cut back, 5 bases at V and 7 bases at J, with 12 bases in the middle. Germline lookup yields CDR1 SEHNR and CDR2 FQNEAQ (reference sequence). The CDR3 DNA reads TGTGCCAGCAGCACGGACAGTCATGAGCAGTACTTC. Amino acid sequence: CASSTDSHEQYF.

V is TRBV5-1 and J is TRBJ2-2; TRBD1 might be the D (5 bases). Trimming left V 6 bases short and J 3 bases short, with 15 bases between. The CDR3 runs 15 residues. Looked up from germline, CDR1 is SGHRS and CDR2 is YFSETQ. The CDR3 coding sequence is TGCGCCAGCACCTTTGTTCAAGGGGACACCGGGGAGCTGTTTTTT. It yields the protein CASTFVQGDTGELFF.

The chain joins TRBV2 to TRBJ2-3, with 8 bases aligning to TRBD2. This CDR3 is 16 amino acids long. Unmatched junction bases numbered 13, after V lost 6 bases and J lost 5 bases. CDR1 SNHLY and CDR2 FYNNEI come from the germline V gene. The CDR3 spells CASRVSGGGYIDTQYF. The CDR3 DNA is TGTGCCAGCAGGGTATCCGGCGGGGGGTATATAGATACGCAGTATTTT.

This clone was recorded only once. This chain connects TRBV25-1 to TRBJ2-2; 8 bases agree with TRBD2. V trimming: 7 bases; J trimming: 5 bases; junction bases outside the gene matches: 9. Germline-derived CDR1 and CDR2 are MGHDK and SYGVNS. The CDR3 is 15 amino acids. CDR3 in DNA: TGTGCCAGCACCCGGGGGGGCCTTGGAACCGGGGAGCTGTTTTTT. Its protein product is CASTRGGLGTGELFF. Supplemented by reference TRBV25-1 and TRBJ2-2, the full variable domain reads EADIYQTPRYLVIGTGKKITLECSQTMGHDKMYWYQQDPGMELHLIHYSYGVNSTEKGDLSSESTVSRIRTEHFPLTLESARPSHTSQYLCASTRGGLGTGELFFGEGSRLTVL.